A single sample gave rise to the 19 T cell receptor beta chains below, sequenced in a study of naive and memory T cell subsets. Study conclusions and caveats: Naive repertoires, especially CD8, held a few larger clonotypes, possibly memory cells re-expressing CD45RA.

Antigens of these TCRs are unknown. The beta constant-region primer was an equimolar mix of two oligonucleotides covering TRBC1 and TRBC2. Ligated cDNA was amplified by four rounds of PCR with nested alpha and beta constant-region primers and SP2. TCRdb redid the calling of the UMI-ligation and nested PCR reads with MiXCR, one entry per CDR3 protein. The top ten clones hold roughly 0.6% of a sample with roughly 140,000 distinct CDR3 sequences, approximately 20% of them seen once. The sequencing input was naive CD8+ T cells from blood. The origin of the receptors is a human donor in good health.

This clonotype occurred a few times. The rearrangement links TRBV29-1 to TRBJ2-1; maybe TRBD1 (6 bases). Germline values: CDR1 SQVTM, CDR2 ANQGSEA. This CDR3 region has 15 residues. The V gene lost 2 bases and the J gene lost 5 bases, with 16 bases spanning the gap. CDR3 in amino acids: CSVEPPMGADNEQFF. CDR3 nucleotides: TGCAGCGTTGAACCGCCCATGGGGGCAGACAATGAGCAGTTCTTC.

This clonotype was counted only a few times. The chain recombines TRBV4-3 with TRBJ2-4; D unclear. The length of the CDR3 is 15 residues. CDR1 is LGHNA, CDR2 YSLEER, per germline. The germline V and J ends were trimmed by 0 bases and 8 bases, with 14 bases remaining between them. CDR3 sequence (DNA): TGCGCCAGCAGCCAAGATTGGGATTTGGTAGACATTCAGTACTTC. Translation: CASSQDWDLVDIQYF.

This rearrangement joins TRBV18 to TRBJ2-7; no clear D gene. CDR1 is KGHSH and CDR2 is LQKENI in the germline V gene. The CDR3 totals 15 residues. With 2 bases removed from V and 0 bases from J, the gap between germline ends came to 11 bases. CDR3 DNA: TGTGCCAGCTCACCAGACGGAAAGAGCTCCTACGAGCAGTACTTC. The encoded protein is CASSPDGKSSYEQYF. The variable domain in full, with the rest retrieved from reference TRBV18 and TRBJ2-7, is NAGVMQNPRHLVRRRGQEARLRCSPMKGHSHVYWYRQLPEEGLKFMVYLQKENIIDESGMPKERFSAEFPKEGPSILRIQQVVRGDSAAYFCASSPDGKSSYEQYFGPGTRLTVT.

This clonotype was recorded many times. This chain links TRBV9 with TRBJ1-1, with D unclear. The length of the CDR3 is 14 residues. Looked up from germline, CDR1 is SGDLS and CDR2 is YYNGEE. Trimming took 0 bases from V and 2 from J, leaving 8 bases between them. CDR3 nucleotides: TGTGCCAGCAGCGTAGGAGGAGATAACACTGAAGCTTTCTTT. Amino acids: CASSVGGDNTEAFF.

The chain combines TRBV5-1 with TRBJ1-2; 7 positions match TRBD1. The germline V gene has CDR1 SGHRS and CDR2 YFSETQ. This CDR3 has 14 amino acids. The V gene end was trimmed by 4 bases and the J gene end by 4 bases; junction bases not matched to a gene: 7. CDR3 sequence: CASSGTENLYGYTF. The CDR3 nucleotides read TGCGCCAGCAGCGGGACAGAGAACCTCTATGGCTACACCTTC. Supplemented by reference TRBV5-1 and TRBJ1-2, the full variable domain reads KAGVTQTPRYLIKTRGQQVTLSCSPISGHRSVSWYQQTPGQGLQFLFEYFSETQRNKGNFPGRFSGRQFSNSRSEMNVSTLELGDSALYLCASSGTENLYGYTFGSGTRLTVV.

The chain carries TRBV29-1 and TRBJ1-2; no definite D call. V lost 6 bases and J lost 3, with 11 bases in between. This CDR3 is built from 12 residues. CDR1 and CDR2 (germline): SQVTM, ANQGSEA. DNA of the CDR3: TGCAGCGTCCTGGACCAGGACTATGGCTACACCTTC. This gives the protein CSVLDQDYGYTF.

The V and J genes are TRBV5-5 and TRBJ2-7; TRBD1 agrees at 7 bases. The CDR3 covers 13 residues. V gave up 5 bases and J gave up 1 base; unmatched junction bases: 3. CDR1 and CDR2 from the germline V gene are SGHKS and YYEKEE (reference sequence). CDR3 loop: CASRLGQSYEQYF. CDR3 nucleotide sequence: TGTGCCAGCAGACTGGGACAGTCCTACGAGCAGTACTTC.

The rearrangement uses TRBV7-2 and TRBJ2-5, with 13 nucleotides matching TRBD2. Germline lookup yields CDR1 SGHTA and CDR2 FQGNSA. V was pared by 2 bases and J by 3 bases, with 3 bases of the junction left unmatched. The CDR3 has 16 amino acids. The CDR3 region has the DNA TGTGCCAGCAGCTTAACCGGGACTAGCGGGAAAGAGACCCAGTACTTC. Protein: CASSLTGTSGKETQYF.

This clonotype has only a few counts. The rearrangement uses TRBV13 and TRBJ2-7; D is tentatively TRBD1 or TRBD2 (6 bases each). The CDR3 runs 17 residues. CDR1 and CDR2 (germline): PRHDT, FYEKMQ (reference sequence). The V gene lost 2 bases and the J gene lost 0 bases, with 17 bases spanning the gap. For the CDR3, the DNA is TGTGCCAGCAGCTTATCGCTTTTGGGGGGCTACTCCTACGAGCAGTACTTC. Translating gives CASSLSLLGGYSYEQYF.

The gene calls are TRBV12-5 and TRBJ1-1; 7 nucleotides align to TRBD1. The length of the CDR3 is 13 residues. J gave up 10 bases and V 1 base, and 6 bases lay outside the gene matches. Germline V gene lookup returns CDR1 LGHNT and CDR2 FRNRAP. DNA of the CDR3: TGTGCTAGTGGTTTGGGGGACAGACGGAGAGCTTTCTTT. Translating it yields CASGLGDRRRAFF.

V and J are TRBV12-3 or TRBV12-4 and TRBJ1-2; TRBD1 matches at 10 bases. J gave up 7 bases and V 2 bases, and 7 bases lay outside the gene matches. The CDR3 runs to 15 residues. The CDR3 sequence is CASSLSGTGAFGYTF. The CDR3 DNA reads as TGTGCCAGCAGTTTATCCGGGACAGGGGCCTTTGGCTACACCTTC.

The gene calls are TRBV11-2 and TRBJ2-3; D unclear. V was trimmed by 5 bases and J by 2 bases, leaving 8 bases between them. The CDR3 totals 13 residues. Germline V gives CDR1 SGHAT, CDR2 FQNNGV. The DNA of the CDR3 is TGTGCCAGCAGCCCCACAGTCACAGATACGCAGTATTTT. Its translation: CASSPTVTDTQYF.

The genes are TRBV28 and TRBJ2-3, with 11 bases lining up with TRBD2. Unmatched junction bases numbered 13, after V lost 6 bases and J lost 2 bases. The CDR3 is 18 residues long. The germline gives CDR1 MDHEN, CDR2 SYDVKM. The CDR3 bases are TGTGCCAGCAGCGAGTTTCCGAGACTAGCGGGACTCACAGATACGCAGTATTTT. Its translation is CASSEFPRLAGLTDTQYF.

In its sample, this clonotype was seen a few times. The rearrangement links TRBV10-2 to TRBJ2-7; D is unclear. V lost 8 bases to trimming and J lost 3 bases, with 11 bases between them. The germline V gene has CDR1 WSHSY and CDR2 SAAADI. The CDR3 is 12 residues long. The CDR3 protein is CASLGVYYEQYF. CDR3 in DNA: TGCGCCAGCCTAGGAGTCTACTACGAGCAGTACTTC.

The chain has TRBV28 and TRBJ2-1; unclear D gene. Germline V CDR1 and CDR2: MDHEN, SYDVKM. The CDR3 runs 14 residues. V shed 3 bases and J shed 7 bases, with 13 bases lying between them. The CDR3 region is CASSLGDMINEQFF. The CDR3 DNA is TGTGCCAGCAGTTTGGGTGATATGATAAATGAGCAGTTCTTC.

This clonotype has only a few counts. The chain joins TRBV28 to TRBJ2-2; D remains unclear. Germline V gene sequence: CDR1 MDHEN, CDR2 SYDVKM. Between the trimmed V and J ends, which lost 4 bases and 0 bases, there was a span of 6 bases. This CDR3 comprises 14 residues. CDR3 loop: CASSSISNTGELFF. CDR3 nucleotide sequence: TGTGCCAGCAGTTCTATTTCGAACACCGGGGAGCTGTTTTTT.

This clonotype has a handful of counts. CDR3 sequence reads: CASSLAPGRKQNNEQFF. CDR3 bases: TGTGCCAGCAGCTTAGCGCCGGGACGGAAACAAAACAATGAGCAGTTCTTC. The V gene is TRBV7-6, the J gene TRBJ2-1, with D perhaps assigned TRBD1 or TRBD2 (5 bases each). Per germline, CDR1 SGHVS and CDR2 FNYEAQ. With 0 bases removed from V and 5 bases from J, the gap between germline ends came to 17 bases. The CDR3 totals 17 residues.

The gene calls are TRBV29-1 and TRBJ2-1; 16 bases are a match to TRBD2. This CDR3 has 18 residues. The junction had 9 bases not matched to a gene; V was cut back by 6 bases and J by 1 base. Germline V gives CDR1 SQVTM, CDR2 ANQGSEA. CDR3 nucleotides: TGCAGCGTAGCAGGACAGGGACTAGCGGGAGGGTCCTACAATGAGCAGTTCTTC. Amino acids: CSVAGQGLAGGSYNEQFF.

This chain links TRBV15 with TRBJ2-3; D possibly corresponds to TRBD1 (6 bases). This CDR3 has 12 residues. V was trimmed by 5 bases and J by 8 bases, leaving 11 bases between them. In germline, CDR1 is LNHNV, CDR2 YYDKDF (reference sequence). CDR3 amino acids: CATSPGQRTQYF. The CDR3 coding sequence is TGTGCCACCAGCCCCGGACAGCGTACGCAGTATTTT.